One sample yielded the 21 T cell receptor beta chains listed below, sequenced in a study of blood T cell repertoires in COVID-19. Some clones are missing from TCRdb's copy, which holds only in-frame ones; the method was immunoSEQ multiplex PCR. The sample carries 70,000 or so clones, about nine tenths recorded once. Material for sequencing was peripheral blood. These receptors all stem from a woman aged 18-29 years with acute or convalescent COVID-19.

There are a few counts of this clone. V usage is TRBV10-2 and J usage is TRBJ2-7; D might be TRBD2 (7 bases). V was cut by 8 bases and J by 2 bases, with 16 bases left in between. There are 14 residues in the CDR3. The germline gives CDR1 WSHSY, CDR2 SAAADI. The CDR3 region has the DNA TGCGCCAGCTCTGCTTCGGGGGGCCCCTACGAGCAGTACTTC. Its protein product is CASSASGGPYEQYF.

The V call is TRBV2, the J call TRBJ1-1; D unresolved. Germline assignment: CDR1 SNHLY and CDR2 FYNNEI. The CDR3 contains 15 residues. V was pared by 4 bases and J by 1 base, with 13 bases between. DNA of the CDR3: TGTGCCAGCAGTGCTTCCGAGGTAAGGAACACTGAAGCTTTCTTT. Its protein product is CASSASEVRNTEAFF.

J is TRBJ2-1 and V is TRBV7-2, with D maybe TRBD2 (6 bases). V lost 5 bases and J 7 bases, leaving 18 bases between the germline ends. Germline assignment: CDR1 SGHTA and CDR2 FQGNSA. CDR3 size: 15 residues. CDR3 amino acids: CASSERRAVRNEQFF. The CDR3 DNA reads as TGTGCCAGCAGCGAGAGGAGGGCCGTGAGGAATGAGCAGTTCTTC.

The chain is built from TRBV6-5 and TRBJ2-1, with 10 bases identical to TRBD1. The CDR3 spans 14 residues. Germline lookup yields CDR1 MNHEY and CDR2 SVGAGI. The V segment lost 8 bases and the J segment 5 bases; nucleotides outside the gene matches: 6. CDR3 sequence: CASGRQGANNEQFF. For the CDR3, the DNA is TGTGCCAGCGGTCGACAGGGGGCAAACAATGAGCAGTTCTTC.

This clone was seen more than once but under ten times. CDR3 loop: CASSQQGGGVDNEQFF. Written as DNA, the CDR3 is TGCGCCAGCAGCCAGCAAGGGGGCGGTGTAGACAATGAGCAGTTCTTC. The rearrangement uses TRBV4-3 and TRBJ2-1; TRBD1 matches at 7 bases. V shed 3 bases, J shed 5 bases, and the junction held 10 bases outside the gene matches. Per the germline V gene, CDR1 is LGHNA and CDR2 is YSLEER. The CDR3 extends over 16 amino acids.

The chain employs TRBV2 and TRBJ1-6; a weak D match, TRBD1 (5 bases). The CDR3 runs to 14 residues. CDR1 and CDR2 (germline): SNHLY, FYNNEI. Trimming left V 4 bases short and J 6 bases short, with 10 bases between. The CDR3 loop is CASSVRQGNSPLHF. CDR3 nucleotide sequence: TGTGCCAGCAGTGTGCGGCAGGGTAATTCACCCCTCCACTTT.

The V call is TRBV4-1, the J call TRBJ1-1, with D possibly TRBD1 on 5 matching bases. Germline V gene lookup returns CDR1 MGHRA and CDR2 YSYEKL. CDR3 length equals 18 residues. V gave up 0 bases and J gave up 3 bases, with 20 bases separating them. In DNA form, the CDR3 reads TGCGCCAGCAGCCAAGAGTCAGGCCGGTGGGGCTGGGACACTGAAGCTTTCTTT. Residues: CASSQESGRWGWDTEAFF.

The rearrangement joins TRBV2 to TRBJ1-5; 7 nucleotides match TRBD1. In germline, CDR1 is SNHLY, CDR2 FYNNEI. With V trimmed by 6 bases and J by 5 bases, 7 bases remained unmatched. The CDR3 extends over 14 amino acids. The CDR3 DNA reads TGTGCCAGCAGCCTACAGGGGACGTATCAGCCCCAGCATTTT. It encodes CASSLQGTYQPQHF.

The J gene is TRBJ2-7, the V gene TRBV18; 9 positions match TRBD2. The CDR3 consists of 16 residues. Losses at the gene ends were 3 bases for V and 3 bases for J; bases not matched to a gene: 9. Germline CDR1 and CDR2: KGHSH and LQKENI. The CDR3 DNA follows: TGTGCCAGCTCACCGGGACTAGCTAGCCTGAACTACGAGCAGTACTTC. The encoded protein is CASSPGLASLNYEQYF.

The chain is built from TRBV19 and TRBJ2-5; D perhaps matches TRBD1 (6 bases). The CDR3 length is 14 residues. Trimming left V 3 bases short and J 4 bases short, with 12 bases between. Germline CDR1 is LNHDA and CDR2 is SQIVND (reference sequence). For the CDR3, the DNA is TGTGCCAGTAGTATCACCCTAGGGGGAGAGACCCAGTACTTC. Encoded protein: CASSITLGGETQYF.

The J gene is TRBJ1-2, the V gene TRBV4-2; 7 nucleotides line up with TRBD1. With 4 bases clipped from V and 4 bases from J, the junction kept 6 bases outside the gene matches. CDR3 length equals 14 residues. Germline assignment: CDR1 LGHNA and CDR2 YNFKEQ. The CDR3 loop is CASSPKTGIYGYTF. CDR3 DNA sequence: TGTGCCAGCAGCCCAAAGACAGGGATCTATGGCTACACCTTC.

The V gene is TRBV4-3, the J gene TRBJ2-7; D gene unclear. The CDR3 runs to 15 residues. Germline assignment: CDR1 LGHNA and CDR2 YSLEER. The V and J ends lost 1 base and 5 bases respectively, with 15 bases between them. The CDR3 DNA sequence: TGCGCCAGCAGCCAAGGTTCGGCCCTTGGAGACGAGCAGTACTTC. Translation: CASSQGSALGDEQYF.

The rearrangement joins TRBV5-4 to TRBJ2-5, with a tentative D call TRBD1 (6 bases). In germline, CDR1 is SGHNT, CDR2 YYREEE (reference sequence). The CDR3 covers 15 residues. Trimming left V 4 bases short and J 3 bases short, with 16 bases between. CDR3 loop: CASSPTPGAKETQYF. In DNA, the CDR3 is TGTGCCAGCAGCCCCACCCCAGGGGCGAAAGAGACCCAGTACTTC.

This sequence joins TRBV6-2 or TRBV6-3 and TRBJ1-5; 8 bases are shared with TRBD1. V was pared by 2 bases and J by 1 base, with 4 bases of the junction left unmatched. Germline lookup yields CDR1 MNHEY and CDR2 SVGEGT. The CDR3 totals 16 residues. CDR3 sequence reads: CASSYGQGISNQPQHF. CDR3 nucleotides: TGTGCCAGCAGTTACGGACAGGGCATAAGCAATCAGCCCCAGCATTTT.

The V call is TRBV7-8, the J call TRBJ1-1; 9 bases are shared with TRBD1. The V and J ends lost 5 bases and 5 bases, in that order; junction bases with no gene match: 9. This CDR3 region has 15 residues. Germline-derived CDR1 and CDR2 are SGHVS and FQNEAQ. This CDR3 reads CASSQRRDRDTEAFF. CDR3 coding DNA: TGTGCCAGCAGCCAACGAAGGGACAGGGATACTGAAGCTTTCTTT. Full variable domain (rest looked up from reference TRBV7-8 and TRBJ1-1): GAGVSQSPRYKVAKRGQDVALRCDPISGHVSLFWYQQALGQGPEFLTYFQNEAQLDKSGLPSDRFFAERPEGSVSTLKIQRTQQEDSAVYLCASSQRRDRDTEAFFGQGTRLTVV.

The chain links TRBV3-1 (or the pseudogene TRBV3-2) to TRBJ1-1; D is uncertain. Trimming removed 3 bases at V and 0 bases at J, with 17 bases between. The CDR3 is 17 residues long. Germline CDR1 LGHDT, CDR2 YNNKEL (reference sequence). The CDR3 sequence: CASSQGVGSSMNTEAFF. CDR3 nucleotides: TGTGCCAGCAGCCAGGGTGTAGGGAGTTCTATGAACACTGAAGCTTTCTTT.

V and J are TRBV5-6 and TRBJ1-3; 8 nucleotides agree with TRBD1. The CDR3 runs 16 residues. The germline CDR1 and CDR2 sequences are SGHDT and YYEEEE. V gave up 3 bases and J gave up 0 bases; unmatched junction bases: 5. CDR3 sequence: CASSWGTGNSGNTIYF. The CDR3 DNA reads TGTGCCAGCAGCTGGGGGACAGGAAACTCTGGAAACACCATATATTTT.

The rearrangement links TRBV19 to TRBJ1-5; D remains unclear. The V end was cut by 3 bases, the J end by 0 bases, with 15 bases between. Germline lookup yields CDR1 LNHDA and CDR2 SQIVND (reference sequence). The CDR3 is 17 residues long. The CDR3 here is CASSMVGVHYSNQPQHF. CDR3 bases: TGTGCCAGTAGTATGGTCGGGGTGCATTATAGCAATCAGCCCCAGCATTTT.

The chain recombines TRBV2 with TRBJ1-2; the D is unclear. This CDR3 comprises 12 residues. From germline, CDR1 is SNHLY and CDR2 FYNNEI. The V end lost 5 bases, the J end lost 1 base, and 5 bases lay between the germline ends. CDR3 loop: CASSTSNYGYTF. The CDR3 region has the DNA TGTGCCAGCAGTACAAGTAACTATGGCTACACCTTC.

V is TRBV19 and J is TRBJ1-5; 8 bases align to TRBD1. The germline gives CDR1 LNHDA, CDR2 SQIVND (reference sequence). The CDR3 contains 15 residues. Trimming removed 9 bases from V and 5 bases from J; junction bases left unmatched: 12. CDR3 coding DNA: TGTGCCAGCACGATGACAGGGGTAGGTTATCAGCCCCAGCATTTT. Residues: CASTMTGVGYQPQHF.

The gene calls are TRBV3-1 (or the pseudogene TRBV3-2) and TRBJ1-6; TRBD1 is a possible D gene (6 bases). Germline V gene sequence: CDR1 LGHDT, CDR2 YNNKEL (reference sequence). The CDR3 loop spans 15 amino acids. V gave up 3 bases and J gave up 7 bases, with 13 bases separating them. The CDR3 loop is CASSHGQSMNSPLHF. Here the CDR3 DNA reads TGTGCCAGCAGCCACGGACAGAGCATGAATTCACCCCTCCACTTT.